The next 23 T cell receptor beta chains were all read from a single sample in a study of graft-versus-host responses after intestinal transplantation. Here immunoSEQ multiplex PCR was the method, and the copy in TCRdb shows in-frame clones only, minus some. The data contain 28,000 or so clones, approximately 80% of them singletons. Their antigens remain unidentified. The sample in question was unstimulated CD8+ T cells sorted from spleen or lymph node cells, obtained before intestinal transplant. All receptors come from a human donor who received an intestinal transplant.

Relative to its sample, this clone is medium-sized. The chain carries TRBV6-1 and TRBJ2-7; possible D gene TRBD2, 5 bases. Deletions cut 3 bases from V and 4 bases from J, with 25 bases between. This CDR3 has 18 amino acids. Germline CDR1 MNHNS, CDR2 SASEGT. CDR3 amino acids: CASSDFYIGRTSGYEQYF. CDR3 DNA sequence: TGTGCCAGCAGTGATTTCTATATAGGACGCACCTCGGGGTACGAGCAGTACTTC.

CDR3 bases: TGTGCCAGCATCGGCGGGGGAAGCACAGATACGCAGTATTTT. This gives the protein CASIGGGSTDTQYF. The chain uses TRBV7-8 and TRBJ2-3, with 7 nucleotides matching TRBD2. Looked up from germline, CDR1 is SGHVS and CDR2 is FQNEAQ. V shed 7 bases and J 0 bases; nucleotides not matched to a gene: 4. CDR3 length: 14 residues.

The chain is built from TRBV5-1 and TRBJ1-2, with D possibly TRBD1 on 6 matching bases. V shed 0 bases and J shed 7 bases, with 22 bases lying between them. CDR3 length: 17 amino acids. The germline V gene encodes CDR1 SGHRS and CDR2 YFSETQ. CDR3 nucleotide sequence: TGCGCCAGCAGCTTGGGCCCCCGACGCGGGGGGCATCGTGGCTACACCTTC. The encoded protein is CASSLGPRRGGHRGYTF.

This chain uses TRBV9 with TRBJ1-1; TRBD1 might be the D (6 bases). This CDR3 region has 14 residues. The germline V gene has CDR1 SGDLS and CDR2 YYNGEE. V shed 3 bases and J shed 1 base, with 10 bases lying between them. This CDR3 reads CASSARGGNTEAFF. The CDR3 DNA sequence: TGTGCCAGCAGCGCGAGAGGGGGGAACACTGAAGCTTTCTTT.

This clone was picked up one time. The chain recombines TRBV6-5 with TRBJ2-7; D is possibly TRBD1 (6 bases). The CDR3 has 15 amino acids. V lost 6 bases, J lost 0 bases, and 15 bases lay in between. The germline CDR1 and CDR2 sequences are MNHEY and SVGAGI. The CDR3 DNA follows: TGTGCCAGCAGAGACACAGGGTTTCGCTCCTACGAGCAGTACTTC. Amino acids: CASRDTGFRSYEQYF.

This chain uses TRBV27 with TRBJ2-7; TRBD2 matches 9 bases. The germline gives CDR1 MNHEY, CDR2 SMNVEV (reference sequence). Trimming removed 2 bases from V and 4 bases from J; junction bases left unmatched: 6. CDR3 size: 15 residues. The CDR3 bases are TGTGCCAGCAGTTTAGGACTAGCGAGCCCATACGAGCAGTACTTC. This sequence encodes CASSLGLASPYEQYF.

The J gene is TRBJ2-7, the V gene TRBV27; D is perhaps TRBD2 (6 bases). This CDR3 spans 11 amino acids. V was clipped by 6 bases and J by 5 bases, with 8 bases between them. Germline CDR1 MNHEY, CDR2 SMNVEV (reference sequence). In nucleotides, the CDR3 is TGTGCCAGCAGAGCGGGCCACGAGCAGTACTTC. Translation gives CASRAGHEQYF.

This clone was counted once. The rearrangement links TRBV27 to TRBJ2-7; possible D gene TRBD2, 5 bases. V was trimmed by 5 bases and J by 6 bases, leaving 11 bases between them. The germline CDR1 and CDR2 sequences are MNHEY and SMNVEV (reference sequence). There are 12 residues in the CDR3. The CDR3 DNA reads TGTGCCAGCAGTCCGGTCGCGGGCGAGCAGTACTTC. Translating it yields CASSPVAGEQYF.

In this sample, this clone turned up a few times. The junction shows a germline mismatch at one end, possibly a read error. The chain is built from TRBV5-4 and TRBJ2-1; TRBD2 aligns across 9 bases. The CDR3 runs 15 residues. Germline CDR1 is SGHNT and CDR2 is YYREEE (reference sequence). CDR3 sequence (DNA): TGCGCCAGCAGCCCCTTTAGCGGGAGCTACAATGAGCAGTTCTTC. Protein sequence: CASSPFSGSYNEQFF.

The V gene is TRBV28, the J gene TRBJ2-7; the D gene is possibly TRBD2 (6 bases). There are 13 residues in the CDR3. V was cut by 3 bases and J by 3 bases, with 9 bases left in between. Germline V CDR1 and CDR2: MDHEN, SYDVKM. CDR3 sequence: CASSFAGSYEQYF. The CDR3, as DNA: TGTGCCAGCAGTTTTGCGGGAAGCTACGAGCAGTACTTC.

CDR3 in amino acids: CASSEAPYTAGGRPQETQYF. CDR3 sequence (DNA): TGTGCCAGCAGTGAAGCGCCGTATACAGCGGGGGGCCGGCCCCAAGAGACCCAGTACTTC. This chain links TRBV2 with TRBJ2-5, with 9 bases identical to TRBD2. Looked up from germline, CDR1 is SNHLY and CDR2 is FYNNEI. The junction had 15 bases not matched to a gene; V was cut back by 0 bases and J by 1 base. The CDR3 length is 20 residues.

The chain links TRBV5-6 to TRBJ1-2; no definite D call. Germline CDR1 reads SGHDT; CDR2 reads YYEEEE. The CDR3 loop spans 15 amino acids. V shed 2 bases and J shed 5 bases, with 16 bases lying between them. CDR3 sequence reads: CASSFHRTDSYGYTF. DNA for the CDR3: TGTGCCAGCAGCTTTCACCGGACGGACTCTTATGGCTACACCTTC.

The V call is TRBV27, the J call TRBJ2-1, with a possible D match to TRBD2 (6 bases). With 3 bases removed from V and 2 bases from J, the gap between germline ends came to 8 bases. Germline V lookup: CDR1 MNHEY, CDR2 SMNVEV (reference sequence). The CDR3 totals 14 residues. The CDR3 spells CASSFSSAYNEQFF. In DNA form, the CDR3 reads TGTGCCAGCAGTTTCTCTAGCGCCTACAATGAGCAGTTCTTC.

V and J are TRBV27 and TRBJ2-7; a weak D match, TRBD2 (6 bases). Trimming shortened V by 3 bases and J by 3 bases, and 18 bases separated the two germline ends. This CDR3 contains 16 residues. Germline V gives CDR1 MNHEY, CDR2 SMNVEV (reference sequence). This CDR3 reads CASSFETQLEGYEQYF. The CDR3 DNA sequence: TGTGCCAGCAGTTTTGAGACACAGTTGGAGGGCTACGAGCAGTACTTC.

Here the CDR3 reads CASSPGLENQPQHF. The CDR3 DNA reads TGTGCCAGTAGCCCGGGATTAGAAAATCAGCCCCAGCATTTT. The rearrangement uses TRBV19 and TRBJ1-5; D is unclear. Germline loops: CDR1 LNHDA, CDR2 SQIVND (reference sequence). V lost 6 bases and J 4 bases, leaving 13 bases between the germline ends. The CDR3 loop spans 14 amino acids. Full variable domain (missing parts from reference TRBV19 and TRBJ1-5): DGGITQSPKYLFRKEGQNVTLSCEQNLNHDAMYWYRQDPGQGLRLIYYSQIVNDFQKGDIAEGYSVSREKKESFPLTVTSAQKNPTAFYLCASSPGLENQPQHFGDGTRLSIL.

This chain connects TRBV4-1 to TRBJ1-4; maybe TRBD1 (6 bases). Trimming removed 1 base at V and 8 bases at J, with 17 bases between. Germline lookup yields CDR1 MGHRA and CDR2 YSYEKL. This CDR3 has 16 residues. CDR3: CASSQGFATGGEKLFF. As DNA, the CDR3 is TGCGCCAGCAGCCAAGGGTTCGCGACAGGAGGCGAAAAACTGTTTTTT.

The chain is built from TRBV6-4 and TRBJ2-2; D gene uncertain. V lost 3 bases and J lost 3, with 8 bases in between. Germline lookup yields CDR1 MRHNA and CDR2 SNTAGT. The CDR3 is 14 residues long. The CDR3 protein is CASSEGTDTGELFF. In nucleotides, the CDR3 is TGTGCCAGCAGTGAGGGCACGGACACCGGGGAGCTGTTTTTT.

The chain joins TRBV27 to TRBJ2-7, with 13 bases identical to TRBD2. There are 16 residues in the CDR3. Germline V CDR1 and CDR2: MNHEY, SMNVEV (reference sequence). Unmatched junction bases numbered 10, after V lost 5 bases and J lost 6 bases. The CDR3 sequence is CASSHLKGTSGVEQYF. CDR3 bases: TGTGCCAGCAGTCATCTAAAGGGGACTAGCGGGGTCGAGCAGTACTTC.

The J gene is TRBJ2-2, the V gene TRBV19, with 7 bases matching TRBD2. CDR3 size: 14 residues. Germline V gene data show CDR1 as LNHDA and CDR2 as SQIVND (reference sequence). Trimming at V came to 7 bases and at J to 4 bases, leaving 6 bases not matched to a gene. CDR3 DNA: TGTGCCAGTACAACGCTAGCGGTCACCGGGGAGCTGTTTTTT. This gives the protein CASTTLAVTGELFF.

The chain recombines TRBV6-6 with TRBJ1-2; D might be TRBD1 (6 bases). Trimming removed 6 bases at V and 6 bases at J, with 14 bases between. In germline, CDR1 is MNHNY, CDR2 SVGAGI (reference sequence). This CDR3 has 13 amino acids. The CDR3 sequence: CASSSTGFHGYTF. The CDR3, as DNA: TGTGCCAGCAGCTCCACAGGGTTCCATGGCTACACCTTC.

V usage is TRBV19 and J usage is TRBJ1-4; tentatively, D is TRBD1 (6 bases). From germline, CDR1 is LNHDA and CDR2 SQIVND (reference sequence). Trimming took off 7 bases at V and 8 bases at J, with 14 bases between the two ends. The CDR3 consists of 13 residues. CDR3 nucleotide sequence: TGTGCCAGTACGGGGGCGCGGGGGGAAAAACTGTTTTTT. Its protein product is CASTGARGEKLFF.

This chain links TRBV2 with TRBJ1-1; a possible D gene is TRBD1 (5 bases). Germline V CDR1 and CDR2: SNHLY, FYNNEI. Deletions cut 5 bases from V and 6 bases from J, with 16 bases between. The CDR3 runs 14 residues. CDR3 sequence (DNA): TGTGCCAGCAGTTCCTTCACAGGAATGGCTGAAGCTTTCTTT. Translating gives CASSSFTGMAEAFF.

This clone occurred a few times. The rearrangement joins TRBV6-5 to TRBJ2-1; a weak D match, TRBD2 (6 bases). This CDR3 comprises 15 residues. CDR1 is MNHEY, CDR2 SVGAGI, per germline. V was clipped by 6 bases and J by 5 bases, with 17 bases between them. The DNA for the CDR3 is TGTGCCAGCAGCCTAAATGGAGGGCCCAACAATGAGCAGTTCTTC. Encoded protein: CASSLNGGPNNEQFF.